The table lists the clone carrying this T cell receptor (beta chain) with many counts. Its specificity is unknown. Via MiXCR, TCRdb re-called the 5' RACE reads, giving one row per CDR3 protein. The sample has over 75,000 distinct CDR3 sequences, approximately 6% seen once. The time point: longitudinal time-point 2. This sample is drawn from a study of neurological immune-mediated disorders. Study-wide findings and caveats: None of the CDR3 amino acid sequences of expanded clones were shared across subjects, and this suggested private repertoires in all groups.

Losses at the gene ends were 8 bases for V and 7 bases for J; bases not matched to a gene: 0. Germline CDR1 and CDR2: MNHEY and SVGAGI. This CDR3 is 12 amino acids long. The sequence was collected from a woman aged 55-69 years with multiple sclerosis. Sequencing was done on a sample of PBMCs. This chain connects TRBV6-5 to TRBJ1-6, with 9 nucleotides matching TRBD1. The CDR3 sequence is CASGTGNSPLHF. The DNA for the CDR3 is TGTGCCAGCGGGACAGGGAATTCACCCCTCCACTTT.